The 24 T cell receptor beta chains below were found in one sample sequenced in a study of cytomegalovirus exposure and HLA in healthy donors. In the PCR, 60 Vbeta and 13 Jbeta primers were used. TCRdb's copy holds only in-frame clones and misses some; the assay was immunoSEQ multiplex PCR. The data contain 130,000 or so clones, under 85% of them singletons. The source material was PBMCs. The receptors here all came from a male donor in good health and CMV-seropositive.

The chain uses TRBV15 and TRBJ2-3, with 10 nucleotides matching TRBD2. The CDR3 is 21 residues long. Germline CDR1 and CDR2: LNHNV and YYDKDF (reference sequence). J gave up 5 bases and V 1 base, and 21 bases lay outside the gene matches. The CDR3 DNA is TGTGCCACCAGCAGAGCTACCCTCCTGGCAGCGGGAGGGCCGGTAGGAGATACGCAGTATTTT. It is translated as CATSRATLLAAGGPVGDTQYF.

The V call is TRBV19, the J call TRBJ1-2; D may be TRBD1 (6 bases). CDR1 and CDR2 from the germline V gene are LNHDA and SQIVND (reference sequence). Trimming removed 4 bases at V and 8 bases at J, with 14 bases between. CDR3 size: 13 residues. The chain's CDR3 is CASSTQGLGGYTF. The CDR3 DNA sequence: TGTGCCAGTAGTACCCAGGGGCTTGGCGGCTACACCTTC. The whole variable domain, filled in from reference TRBV19 and TRBJ1-2, reads DGGITQSPKYLFRKEGQNVTLSCEQNLNHDAMYWYRQDPGQGLRLIYYSQIVNDFQKGDIAEGYSVSREKKESFPLTVTSAQKNPTAFYLCASSTQGLGGYTFGSGTRLTVV.

Only a few counts were recorded for this clone. This chain uses TRBV21-1 with TRBJ2-7; the table's D call TRBD2 went unverified against the DNA. TRBV21-1 is marked as a pseudogene. The CDR3 totals 15 residues. This chain's CDR3 is CASSKVLGTSGEQYF. The CDR3 DNA follows: TGTGCCAGCAGCAAAGTCCTCGGGACTAGCGGAGAGCAGTACTTC.

The rearrangement links TRBV7-2 to TRBJ2-7, with 8 bases fitting TRBD2. The CDR3 spans 14 residues. Germline trimming cut 6 bases from V and 6 bases from J; bases unmatched to any gene: 10. CDR1 and CDR2 (germline): SGHTA, FQGNSA. This CDR3 is CASRWTSLSLEQYF. The CDR3 region has the DNA TGTGCCAGCAGATGGACTAGCTTATCTCTCGAGCAGTACTTC.

The rearrangement links TRBV28 to TRBJ1-1; a weak D match, TRBD1 (5 bases). V lost 6 bases, J lost 7 bases, and 15 bases lay in between. Germline values: CDR1 MDHEN, CDR2 SYDVKM. This CDR3 is built from 13 residues. CDR3 loop: CASSALTEVEAFF. The CDR3 DNA reads TGTGCCAGCAGCGCCTTGACAGAAGTTGAAGCTTTCTTT. The full variable domain, its missing parts supplied by reference TRBV28 and TRBJ1-1, is DVKVTQSSRYLVKRTGEKVFLECVQDMDHENMFWYRQDPGLGLRLIYFSYDVKMKEKGDIPEGYSVSREKKERFSLILESASTNQTSMYLCASSALTEVEAFFGQGTRLTVV.

The gene calls are TRBV2 and TRBJ1-5; D ambiguous. The CDR3 contains 14 residues. Trimming left V 3 bases short and J 1 base short, with 7 bases between. Germline assignment: CDR1 SNHLY and CDR2 FYNNEI. CDR3 in DNA: TGTGCCAGCAGTGAGTTAGTGAGCAATCAGCCCCAGCATTTT. It codes for CASSELVSNQPQHF. Looking up the rest from reference TRBV2 and TRBJ1-5 gives the full variable domain: EPEVTQTPSHQVTQMGQEVILRCVPISNHLYFYWYRQILGQKVEFLVSFYNNEISEKSEIFDDQFSVERPDGSNFTLKIRSTKLEDSAMYFCASSELVSNQPQHFGDGTRLSIL.

This clone was counted between two and nine times. The chain couples TRBV27 to TRBJ1-1; 9 bases match TRBD1. The CDR3 runs 14 residues. Germline V CDR1 and CDR2: MNHEY, SMNVEV (reference sequence). The J segment lost 4 bases and the V segment lost 2 bases, leaving 2 bases of the junction unmatched. The CDR3 DNA reads TGTGCCAGCAGTTTAGCGACAGGGGGCACTGAAGCTTTCTTT. As protein: CASSLATGGTEAFF.

J is TRBJ1-3 and V is TRBV14, with D uncertain. The CDR3 runs to 15 residues. CDR1 SGHDN and CDR2 FVKESK come from the germline V gene. Trimming took off 4 bases at V and 0 bases at J, with 10 bases between the two ends. CDR3 region: CASSPSRSSGNTIYF. As DNA, the CDR3 is TGTGCCAGCAGCCCCTCGCGGTCCTCTGGAAACACCATATATTTT.

This chain uses TRBV14 with TRBJ2-7; tentatively, D is TRBD1 (6 bases). CDR1 and CDR2 from the germline V gene are SGHDN and FVKESK. V was pared by 5 bases and J by 0 bases, with 11 bases between. This CDR3 is built from 14 residues. The CDR3, as DNA: TGTGCCAGCAGCGAAGGCAGGGGCTCCTACGAGCAGTACTTC. Protein sequence: CASSEGRGSYEQYF.

The chain combines TRBV5-6 with TRBJ2-1; a weak D match, TRBD1 (6 bases). Looked up from germline, CDR1 is SGHDT and CDR2 is YYEEEE. The CDR3 contains 15 residues. V gave up 2 bases and J gave up 2 bases, with 11 bases separating them. The CDR3 nucleotides are TGTGCCAGCAGCTTATCGGACAGCACCTACAATGAGCAGTTCTTC. It is translated as CASSLSDSTYNEQFF.

The chain combines TRBV5-1 with TRBJ1-2, with TRBD1 as a possible D gene (6 bases). There are 15 residues in the CDR3. Trimming removed 3 bases at V and 4 bases at J, with 16 bases between. Germline-derived CDR1 and CDR2 are SGHRS and YFSETQ. DNA for the CDR3: TGCGCCAGCAGCTATCAGGGGAGTTCGTCCTATGGCTACACCTTC. It is translated as CASSYQGSSSYGYTF.

This clone was seen more than once but under ten times. The CDR3 spells CASSYGLGGADIQYF. The CDR3 DNA reads TGTGCCAGCAGTTACGGTCTGGGCGGGGCGGACATTCAGTACTTC. The gene calls are TRBV6-6 and TRBJ2-4, with TRBD2 as a possible D gene (6 bases). Germline CDR1 and CDR2: MNHNY and SVGAGI (reference sequence). The V end was cut by 2 bases, the J end by 8 bases, with 16 bases between. CDR3 length: 15 amino acids.

This chain links TRBV5-1 with TRBJ2-3; maybe TRBD1 (6 bases). Germline CDR1 SGHRS, CDR2 YFSETQ. There are 14 residues in the CDR3. The V gene lost 4 bases and the J gene lost 4 bases, with 13 bases spanning the gap. The CDR3 here is CASSGGLVADTQYF. Written as DNA, the CDR3 is TGCGCCAGCAGCGGGGGCCTTGTCGCAGATACGCAGTATTTT.

V and J are TRBV5-4 and TRBJ2-3; TRBD1 matches at 7 bases. The CDR3 contains 15 residues. Germline V gives CDR1 SGHNT, CDR2 YYREEE (reference sequence). V was clipped by 2 bases and J by 0 bases; unmatched bases: 3. The CDR3 DNA follows: TGTGCCAGCAGCTTAGACAGGGCAAGCACAGATACGCAGTATTTT. Translating it yields CASSLDRASTDTQYF.

This clone was seen a few times. At one of its ends the junction is not consistent with the germline gene, which may arise from a read error. The chain employs TRBV15 and TRBJ1-2; TRBD1 agrees at 8 bases. In germline, CDR1 is LNHNV, CDR2 YYDKDF (reference sequence). The CDR3 sequence is 11 residues long. In DNA, the CDR3 is TGTGCCACCAGCAGTCTCACAGGGGGAGGCTTC. Translated: CATSSLTGGGF.

The genes are TRBV7-2 and TRBJ1-1; D is perhaps TRBD1 (5 bases). Trimming left V 2 bases short and J 5 bases short, with 12 bases between. The CDR3 totals 14 residues. Germline-derived CDR1 and CDR2 are SGHTA and FQGNSA. CDR3 nucleotide sequence: TGTGCCAGCAGCTTACTCAGGGAAGAAACTGAAGCTTTCTTT. It specifies CASSLLREETEAFF.

This chain uses TRBV11-2 with TRBJ2-7; D gene ambiguous. Germline lookup yields CDR1 SGHAT and CDR2 FQNNGV. The CDR3 is 13 amino acids. V lost 3 bases to trimming and J lost 3 bases, with 9 bases between them. CDR3 sequence (DNA): TGTGCCAGCAGCTTGGGCTCTTACTACGAGCAGTACTTC. Amino acid sequence: CASSLGSYYEQYF.

In this sample, this clone turned up a few times. The rearrangement uses TRBV27 and TRBJ1-4, with TRBD1 matching 10 bases. The CDR3 sequence is 15 residues long. The trim removed 2 bases at V and 6 bases at J, leaving 3 bases unmatched. Germline CDR1 MNHEY, CDR2 SMNVEV (reference sequence). The CDR3 DNA sequence: TGTGCCAGCAGTTTAGGACAGGGGGGGGATGAAAAACTGTTTTTT. Amino acid sequence: CASSLGQGGDEKLFF. The whole variable domain, filled in from reference TRBV27 and TRBJ1-4, reads EAQVTQNPRYLITVTGKKLTVTCSQNMNHEYMSWYRQDPGLGLRQIYYSMNVEVTDKGDVPEGYKVSRKEKRNFPLILESPSPNQTSLYFCASSLGQGGDEKLFFGSGTQLSVL.

This chain connects TRBV27 to TRBJ1-5; D gene unclear. V was trimmed by 4 bases and J by 0 bases, leaving 7 bases between them. The V gene's germline CDR1 is MNHEY and CDR2 SMNVEV (reference sequence). This CDR3 contains 14 residues. Here the CDR3 reads CASSYLGSNQPQHF. The CDR3 nucleotides read TGTGCCAGCAGTTACCTAGGTAGCAATCAGCCCCAGCATTTT.

This chain connects TRBV5-6 to TRBJ1-1, with 7 bases lining up with TRBD1. Unmatched junction bases numbered 3, after V lost 0 bases and J lost 1 base. CDR1 and CDR2 (germline): SGHDT, YYEEEE. The CDR3 spans 15 residues. CDR3: CASSLVTGWNTEAFF. The CDR3 nucleotides read TGTGCCAGCAGCTTGGTGACAGGGTGGAACACTGAAGCTTTCTTT.

The CDR3, as DNA: TGTGCCACCAGAGACCGGACAGAGCCCCGCGAGCAGTACTTC. Its protein product is CATRDRTEPREQYF. This chain connects TRBV15 to TRBJ2-5, with a tentative D call TRBD1 (6 bases). Near its end, the DNA agrees better with TRBJ2-7, so the J call may be wrong. The germline V gene has CDR1 LNHNV and CDR2 YYDKDF (reference sequence). This CDR3 comprises 14 residues.

The gene calls are TRBV7-6 and TRBJ2-2; D is perhaps TRBD2 (5 bases). Germline CDR1 reads SGHVS; CDR2 reads FNYEAQ. V lost 5 bases and J 10 bases, leaving 8 bases between the germline ends. The CDR3 consists of 11 residues. This chain's CDR3 is CASSPSLELFF. In DNA, the CDR3 is TGTGCCAGCAGCCCTAGCTTGGAGCTGTTTTTT.

V is TRBV5-1 and J is TRBJ2-1; maybe TRBD2 (6 bases). Trimming pared 0 bases from V and 15 bases from J, leaving 13 bases between. The CDR3 sequence is 12 residues long. The germline V gene encodes CDR1 SGHRS and CDR2 YFSETQ. The CDR3 protein is CASSLGGERLFF. Written as DNA, the CDR3 is TGCGCCAGCAGCTTGGGGGGGGAACGGCTGTTCTTC.

This clone has a handful of counts. This chain joins TRBV28 and TRBJ2-5; possibly TRBD2 for D (6 bases). Germline CDR1 is MDHEN and CDR2 is SYDVKM. Trimming pared 6 bases from V and 5 bases from J, leaving 13 bases between. This CDR3 contains 13 residues. The CDR3 is CASRTSYLETQYF. In nucleotides, the CDR3 is TGTGCCAGCAGAACTAGCTACTTGGAGACCCAGTACTTC. The full variable domain, its missing parts supplied by reference TRBV28 and TRBJ2-5, is DVKVTQSSRYLVKRTGEKVFLECVQDMDHENMFWYRQDPGLGLRLIYFSYDVKMKEKGDIPEGYSVSREKKERFSLILESASTNQTSMYLCASRTSYLETQYFGPGTRLLVL.